This T cell receptor beta chain emerged from a study of shared clonotypes between healthy human individuals. Study results and caveats: Memory subsets generally showed smaller estimated richness than naive subsets did. Though the depth was large, rarefaction showed that sorted-subset sequencing was incomplete.

V gave up 6 bases and J gave up 3 bases, with 3 bases separating them. Per the germline V gene, CDR1 is SEHNR and CDR2 is FQNEAQ (reference sequence). The CDR3 has 11 amino acids. Negatively enriched CD4+ T cells were divided by CD45RA into naive and memory. Worth noting for this clone: The target antigen is unknown. This same CDR3 is encoded by further DNA sequences in the sample.

Genomic DNA per cell subset filled all wells of several immunoSEQ plates. Measured with immunoSEQ multiplex PCR; TCRdb has only the in-frame clones, and not every one. The table has roughly 2,300,000 clones, roughly 90% seen once. This TCR derives from a man aged 18-30 years in good health. Some clones in this sample may be carry-over from other donors' samples. The source material was naive CD4+ T cells from PBMCs. Documented subset: CD45RA+ positively selected. The V gene is TRBV7-9, the J gene TRBJ2-1, with D uncertain. CDR3 in amino acids: CASSNYNEQFF. In nucleotides, the CDR3 is TGTGCCAGCAGTAACTACAATGAGCAGTTCTTC.